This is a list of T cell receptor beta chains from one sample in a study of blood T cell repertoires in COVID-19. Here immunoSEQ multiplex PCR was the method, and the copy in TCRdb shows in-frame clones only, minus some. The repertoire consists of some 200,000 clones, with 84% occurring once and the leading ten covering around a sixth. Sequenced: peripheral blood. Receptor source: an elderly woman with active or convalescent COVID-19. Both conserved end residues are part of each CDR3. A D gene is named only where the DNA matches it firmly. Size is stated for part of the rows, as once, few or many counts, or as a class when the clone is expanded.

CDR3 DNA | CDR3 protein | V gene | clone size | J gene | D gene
TGTGCCAGCAGTTACTCGTCCATTGGAAACACCATATATTTT | CASSYSSIGNTIYF | TRBV6-2/TRBV6-3 | - | TRBJ1-3 | -
TGTGCCAGCAGTCTGGACACTTACAATGAGCAGTTCTTC | CASSLDTYNEQFF | TRBV6-2/TRBV6-3 | - | TRBJ2-1 | -
TGTGCCAGCAGTCTGAGGGTCGGTCTTGAAAAACTGTTTTTT | CASSLRVGLEKLFF | TRBV11-2 | - | TRBJ1-4 | -
TGCGCCAGCAGCTTACAGGGACAGGGAGGCAATTCACCCCTCCACTTT | CASSLQGQGGNSPLHF | TRBV5-1 | - | TRBJ1-6 | TRBD1
TGTGCCTGGAGTGTACAGAGAGAGACCCAGTACTTC | CAWSVQRETQYF | TRBV30 | - | TRBJ2-5 | -
TGTGCCAGCAGCCGCGTAGGTGAGGGCTACAATGAGCAGTTCTTC | CASSRVGEGYNEQFF | TRBV28 | - | TRBJ2-1 | -
TGCGCCAGCAGCCAGGGACAGGGGGATCAGCCCCAGCATTTT | CASSQGQGDQPQHF | TRBV4-1 | few | TRBJ1-5 | TRBD1
TGTGCCAGTAGTATTATGACAGGGGGATATTCACCCCTCCACTTT | CASSIMTGGYSPLHF | TRBV19 | - | TRBJ1-6 | TRBD1
TGTGCCAGTACGCCCAGAAATAGCAATCAGCCCCAGCATTTT | CASTPRNSNQPQHF | TRBV19 | - | TRBJ1-5 | -
TGTGCCAGCAGTGTGGGGTTATTGGGGGGAAGCTCTGGAAACACCATATATTTT | CASSVGLLGGSSGNTIYF | TRBV6-4 | - | TRBJ1-3 | -
TGTGCCACCAGGCTATCCAGCAATCAGCCCCAGCATTTT | CATRLSSNQPQHF | TRBV15 | - | TRBJ1-5 | -
TGCGCCAGCGCCTATCACAGGGGCGGGTATGAGCAGTTCTTC | CASAYHRGGYEQFF | TRBV23-1 | - | TRBJ2-1 | TRBD1